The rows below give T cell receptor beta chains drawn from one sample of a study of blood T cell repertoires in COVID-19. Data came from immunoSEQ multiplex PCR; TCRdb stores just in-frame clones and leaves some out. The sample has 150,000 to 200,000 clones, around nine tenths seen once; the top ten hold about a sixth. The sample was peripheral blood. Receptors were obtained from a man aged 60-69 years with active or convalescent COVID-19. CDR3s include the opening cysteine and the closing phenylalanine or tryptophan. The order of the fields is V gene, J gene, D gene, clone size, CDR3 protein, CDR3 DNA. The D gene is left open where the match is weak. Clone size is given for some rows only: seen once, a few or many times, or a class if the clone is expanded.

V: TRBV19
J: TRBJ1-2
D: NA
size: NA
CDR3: CASGVAGVNGYTF
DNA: TGTGCCAGTGGGGTTGCAGGGGTGAATGGCTACACCTTC

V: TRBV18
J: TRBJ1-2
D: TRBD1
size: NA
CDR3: CASSLGQGSNYGYTF
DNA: TGTGCCAGCTCACTCGGACAGGGATCTAACTATGGCTACACCTTC

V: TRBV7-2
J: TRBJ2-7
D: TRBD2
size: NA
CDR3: CASSPRTSGTYEQYF
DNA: TGTGCCAGCAGCCCCCGGACTAGCGGAACCTACGAGCAGTACTTC

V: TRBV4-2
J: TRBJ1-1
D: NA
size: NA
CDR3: CASRRDRPDTEAFF
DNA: TGTGCCAGCAGACGAGACAGGCCCGACACTGAAGCTTTCTTT

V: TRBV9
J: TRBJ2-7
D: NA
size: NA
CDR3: CASSVGGVRSEQYF
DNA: TGTGCCAGCAGCGTAGGGGGGGTGCGGAGCGAGCAGTACTTC

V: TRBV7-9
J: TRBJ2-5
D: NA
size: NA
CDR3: CASSITRGRETQYF
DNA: TGTGCCAGCAGCATAACAAGGGGTCGGGAGACCCAGTACTTC

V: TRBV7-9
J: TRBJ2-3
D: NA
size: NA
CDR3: CASSLDRGSTNTQYF
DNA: TGTGCCAGCAGCTTAGATCGGGGGAGCACAAATACGCAGTATTTT

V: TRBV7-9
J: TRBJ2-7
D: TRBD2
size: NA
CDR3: CASSAFGGFPSYEQYF
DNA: TGTGCCAGCAGCGCATTCGGGGGGTTCCCCTCCTACGAGCAGTACTTC

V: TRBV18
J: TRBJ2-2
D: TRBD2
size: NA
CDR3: CASSLTSGDSTGELFF
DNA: TGTGCCAGCTCCCTTACTAGCGGAGACAGTACCGGGGAGCTGTTTTTT

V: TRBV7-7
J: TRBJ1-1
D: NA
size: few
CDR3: CASSLAGDTEAFF
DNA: TGTGCCAGCAGCTTAGCAGGGGACACTGAAGCTTTCTTT

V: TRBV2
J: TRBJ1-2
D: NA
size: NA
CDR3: CASSAKGDPLGGYTF
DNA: TGTGCCAGCAGTGCGAAAGGGGATCCACTGGGGGGCTACACCTTC

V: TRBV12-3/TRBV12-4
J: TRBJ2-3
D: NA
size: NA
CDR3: CASSFQDTQYF
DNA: TGTGCCAGCAGTTTTCAAGATACGCAGTATTTT

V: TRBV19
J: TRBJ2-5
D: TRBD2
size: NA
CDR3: CASSGQRGPYQETQYF
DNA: TGTGCCAGTAGTGGCCAGCGGGGGCCGTACCAAGAGACCCAGTACTTC

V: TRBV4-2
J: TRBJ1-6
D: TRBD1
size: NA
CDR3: CASSHLQGAFLVSYNSPLHF
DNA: TGTGCCAGCAGCCATCTACAGGGGGCATTCTTAGTCTCCTATAATTCACCCCTCCACTTT

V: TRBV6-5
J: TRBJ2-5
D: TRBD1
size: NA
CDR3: CASSPDRDGQETQYF
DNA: TGTGCCAGCAGTCCCGACAGGGACGGACAAGAGACCCAGTACTTC

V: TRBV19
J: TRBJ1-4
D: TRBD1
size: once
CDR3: CASSTIPGQGASEKLFF
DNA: TGTGCCAGTAGTACCATCCCGGGACAGGGGGCCTCGGAAAAACTGTTTTTT

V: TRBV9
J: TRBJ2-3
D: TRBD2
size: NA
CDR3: CASSTSGTSGTDTQYF
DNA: TGTGCCAGCAGCACCTCCGGGACTAGCGGAACAGATACGCAGTATTTT

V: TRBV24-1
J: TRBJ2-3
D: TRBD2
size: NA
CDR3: CATSTSGRGNTQYF
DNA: TGTGCCACCAGCACTAGCGGGAGAGGGAATACGCAGTATTTT

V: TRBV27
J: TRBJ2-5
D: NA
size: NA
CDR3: CASSPIGRGGETQYF
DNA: TGTGCCAGCAGTCCCATCGGAAGGGGGGGAGAGACCCAGTACTTC

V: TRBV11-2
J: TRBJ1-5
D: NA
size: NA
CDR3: CASSLVGSNQPQHF
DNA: TGTGCCAGCAGCTTAGTCGGTAGCAATCAGCCCCAGCATTTT

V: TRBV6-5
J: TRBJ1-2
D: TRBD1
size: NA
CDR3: CASSTPRTGNYGYTF
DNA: TGTGCCAGCAGTACTCCCCGGACAGGAAACTATGGCTACACCTTC

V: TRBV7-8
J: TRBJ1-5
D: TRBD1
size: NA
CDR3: CASSPDRGRNQPQHF
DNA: TGTGCCAGCAGCCCTGACAGGGGGCGAAATCAGCCCCAGCATTTT